The clone carrying this T cell receptor beta chain occurred a few times. Using its own MiXCR run on the 5' RACE reads, TCRdb lists one record per CDR3 protein. This table has just under 550,000 distinct CDR3 sequences, roughly 15% appearing once. Germline CDR1 KGHDR, CDR2 SFDVKD. The CDR3 consists of 14 residues. V was clipped by 4 bases and J by 6 bases, with 14 bases between them. Healthy Caucasians made up all donors. This sample is part of a study of identical twins. This sample was also put to use in a study of yellow fever vaccine responses in identical twins.

V usage is TRBV24-1 and J usage is TRBJ1-2; TRBD1 might be the D (5 bases). The source is a woman younger than 30 in good health. Source material: CD4+ T cells sorted from blood. The chain's CDR3 is CATSETGTADGYTF. As DNA, the CDR3 is TGTGCCACCAGTGAAACCGGGACCGCGGATGGCTACACCTTC.